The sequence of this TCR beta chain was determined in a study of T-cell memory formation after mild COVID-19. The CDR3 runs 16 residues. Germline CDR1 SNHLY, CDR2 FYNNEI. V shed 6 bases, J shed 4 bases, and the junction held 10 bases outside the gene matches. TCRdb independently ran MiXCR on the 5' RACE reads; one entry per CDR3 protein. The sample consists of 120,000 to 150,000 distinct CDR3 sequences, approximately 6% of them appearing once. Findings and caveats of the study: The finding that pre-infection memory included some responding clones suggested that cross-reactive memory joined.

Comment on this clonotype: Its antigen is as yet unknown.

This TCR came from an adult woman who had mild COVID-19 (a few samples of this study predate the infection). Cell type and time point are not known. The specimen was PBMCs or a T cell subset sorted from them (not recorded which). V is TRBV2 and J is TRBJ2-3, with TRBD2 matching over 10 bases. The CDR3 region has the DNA TGTGCCAGCAGCTTCGAGCGGGGGGGCCTAGCAGATACGCAGTATTTT. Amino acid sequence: CASSFERGGLADTQYF.